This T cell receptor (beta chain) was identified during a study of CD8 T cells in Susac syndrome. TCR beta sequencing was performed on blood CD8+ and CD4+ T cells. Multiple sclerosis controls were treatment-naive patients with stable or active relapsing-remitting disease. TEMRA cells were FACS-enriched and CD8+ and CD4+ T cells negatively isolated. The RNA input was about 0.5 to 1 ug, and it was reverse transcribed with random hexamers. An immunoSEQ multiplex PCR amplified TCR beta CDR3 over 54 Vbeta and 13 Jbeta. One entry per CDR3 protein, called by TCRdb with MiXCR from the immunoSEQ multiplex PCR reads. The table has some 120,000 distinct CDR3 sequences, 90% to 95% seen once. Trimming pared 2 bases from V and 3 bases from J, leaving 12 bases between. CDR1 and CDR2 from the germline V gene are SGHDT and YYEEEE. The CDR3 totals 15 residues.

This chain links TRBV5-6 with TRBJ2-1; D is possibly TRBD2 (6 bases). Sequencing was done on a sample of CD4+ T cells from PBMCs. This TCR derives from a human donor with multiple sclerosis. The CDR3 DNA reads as TGTGCCAGCAGCTTTAGGGGAGCGGGCTACAATGAGCAGTTCTTC. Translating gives CASSFRGAGYNEQFF.